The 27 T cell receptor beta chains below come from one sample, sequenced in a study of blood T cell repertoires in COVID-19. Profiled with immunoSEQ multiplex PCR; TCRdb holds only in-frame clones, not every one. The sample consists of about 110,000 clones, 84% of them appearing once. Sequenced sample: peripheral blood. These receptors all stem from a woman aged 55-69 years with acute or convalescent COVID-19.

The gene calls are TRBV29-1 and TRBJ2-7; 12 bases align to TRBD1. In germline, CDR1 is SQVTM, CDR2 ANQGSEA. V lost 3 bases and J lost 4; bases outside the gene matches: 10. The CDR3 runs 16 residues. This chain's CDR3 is CSVDGGDRGRPYEQYF. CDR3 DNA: TGCAGCGTTGACGGGGGGGACAGGGGGCGACCTTACGAGCAGTACTTC.

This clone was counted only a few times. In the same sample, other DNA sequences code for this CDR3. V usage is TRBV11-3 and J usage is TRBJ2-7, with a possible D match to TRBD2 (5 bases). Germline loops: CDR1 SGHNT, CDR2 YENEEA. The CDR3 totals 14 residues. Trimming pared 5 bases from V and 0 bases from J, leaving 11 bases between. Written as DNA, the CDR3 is TGTGCCAGCAGCCCCGGCGGGTCCTCCTACGAGCAGTACTTC. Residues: CASSPGGSSYEQYF.

CDR3 protein: CAWSVPRLAQPNEQFF. The CDR3 DNA reads TGTGCCTGGAGTGTACCCCGACTAGCGCAACCAAATGAGCAGTTCTTC. J is TRBJ2-1 and V is TRBV30; the match to TRBD2 covers 8 bases. This CDR3 has 16 amino acids. Unmatched junction bases numbered 11, after V lost 0 bases and J lost 7 bases. Germline loops: CDR1 GTSNPN, CDR2 SVGIG (reference sequence).

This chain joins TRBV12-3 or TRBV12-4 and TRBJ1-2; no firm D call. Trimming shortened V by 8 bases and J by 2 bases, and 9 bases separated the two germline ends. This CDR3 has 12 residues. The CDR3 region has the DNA TGTGCCAGCCACGGGAACAACTATGGCTACACCTTC. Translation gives CASHGNNYGYTF.

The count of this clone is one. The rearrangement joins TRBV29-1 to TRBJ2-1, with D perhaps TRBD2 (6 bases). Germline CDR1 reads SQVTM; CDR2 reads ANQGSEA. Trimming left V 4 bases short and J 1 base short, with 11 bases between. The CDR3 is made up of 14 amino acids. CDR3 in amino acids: CSVGGTPSYNEQFF. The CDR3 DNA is TGCAGCGTTGGGGGGACTCCTTCCTACAATGAGCAGTTCTTC.

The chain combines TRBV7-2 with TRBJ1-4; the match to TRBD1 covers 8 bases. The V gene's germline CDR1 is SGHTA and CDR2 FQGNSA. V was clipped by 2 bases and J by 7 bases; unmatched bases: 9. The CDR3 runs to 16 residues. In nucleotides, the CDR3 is TGTGCCAGCAGCTTACGTTTGCGACAGGGGAGTGAAAAACTGTTTTTT. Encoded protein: CASSLRLRQGSEKLFF.

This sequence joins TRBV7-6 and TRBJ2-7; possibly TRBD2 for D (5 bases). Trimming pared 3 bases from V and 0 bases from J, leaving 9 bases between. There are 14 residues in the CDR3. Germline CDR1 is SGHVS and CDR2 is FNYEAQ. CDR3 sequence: CASSFGEHSYEQYF. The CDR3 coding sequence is TGTGCCAGCAGCTTCGGGGAGCACTCCTACGAGCAGTACTTC.

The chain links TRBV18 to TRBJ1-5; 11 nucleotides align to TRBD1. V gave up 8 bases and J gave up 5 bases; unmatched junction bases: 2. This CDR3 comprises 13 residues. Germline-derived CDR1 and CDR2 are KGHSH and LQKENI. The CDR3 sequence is CASTGQGDQPQHF. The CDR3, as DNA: TGTGCCAGCACGGGACAGGGGGATCAGCCCCAGCATTTT.

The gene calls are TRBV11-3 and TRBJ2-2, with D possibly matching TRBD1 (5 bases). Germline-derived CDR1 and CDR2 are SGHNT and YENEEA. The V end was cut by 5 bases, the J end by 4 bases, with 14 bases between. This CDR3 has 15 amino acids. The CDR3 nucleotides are TGTGCCAGCAGCCCCCAGGGCCCGGGCACCGGGGAGCTGTTTTTT. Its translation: CASSPQGPGTGELFF.

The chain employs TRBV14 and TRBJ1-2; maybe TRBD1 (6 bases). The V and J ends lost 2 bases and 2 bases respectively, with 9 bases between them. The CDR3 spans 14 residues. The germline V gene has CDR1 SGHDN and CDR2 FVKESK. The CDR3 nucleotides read TGTGCCAGCAGCCAATGGGGGCAGAACTATGGCTACACCTTC. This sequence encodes CASSQWGQNYGYTF. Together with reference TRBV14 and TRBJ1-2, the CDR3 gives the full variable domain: EAGVTQFPSHSVIEKGQTVTLRCDPISGHDNLYWYRRVMGKEIKFLLHFVKESKQDESGMPNNRFLAERTGGTYSTLKVQPAELEDSGVYFCASSQWGQNYGYTFGSGTRLTVV.

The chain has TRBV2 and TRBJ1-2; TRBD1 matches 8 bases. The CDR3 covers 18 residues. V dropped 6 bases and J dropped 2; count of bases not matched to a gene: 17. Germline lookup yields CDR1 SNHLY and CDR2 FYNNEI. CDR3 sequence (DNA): TGTGCCAGCAGGGGGCGGTGGGACAGGTATTTGGCGAACTATGGCTACACCTTC. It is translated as CASRGRWDRYLANYGYTF.

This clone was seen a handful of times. CDR3 DNA sequence: TGTGCCAGTAAGAGTAGCGGGAGGGCCAGAGAGCAGTACTTC. Translated, it gives CASKSSGRAREQYF. V usage is TRBV19 and J usage is TRBJ2-7; TRBD2 aligns across 11 bases. The CDR3 covers 14 residues. From germline, CDR1 is LNHDA and CDR2 SQIVND (reference sequence). V lost 7 bases and J lost 7; bases outside the gene matches: 9.

The CDR3 protein is CASSKAGLQETQYF. In DNA, the CDR3 is TGTGCCAGTAGTAAGGCAGGGCTTCAAGAGACCCAGTACTTC. J is TRBJ2-5 and V is TRBV19; D might be TRBD1 (5 bases). Germline V lookup: CDR1 LNHDA, CDR2 SQIVND (reference sequence). Trimming removed 4 bases at V and 2 bases at J, with 11 bases between. The CDR3 sequence is 14 residues long.

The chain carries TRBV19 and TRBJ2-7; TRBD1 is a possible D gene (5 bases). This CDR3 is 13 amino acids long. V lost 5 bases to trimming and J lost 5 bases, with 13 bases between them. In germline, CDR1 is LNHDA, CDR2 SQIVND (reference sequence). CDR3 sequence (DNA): TGTGCCAGTAGTCGCCAGGGTGAAAACGAGCAGTACTTC. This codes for CASSRQGENEQYF.

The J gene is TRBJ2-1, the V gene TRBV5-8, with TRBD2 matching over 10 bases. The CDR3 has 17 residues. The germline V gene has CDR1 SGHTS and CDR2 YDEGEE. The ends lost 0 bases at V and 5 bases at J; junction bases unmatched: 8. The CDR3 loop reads CASSLVQREGPNNEQFF. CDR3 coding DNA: TGTGCCAGCAGCTTGGTTCAGCGGGAGGGCCCAAACAATGAGCAGTTCTTC.

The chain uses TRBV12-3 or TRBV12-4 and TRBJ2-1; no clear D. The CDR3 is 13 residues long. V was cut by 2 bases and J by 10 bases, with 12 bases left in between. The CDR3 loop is CASSLKASGEQFF. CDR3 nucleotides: TGTGCCAGCAGTTTAAAGGCTAGTGGCGAGCAGTTCTTC.

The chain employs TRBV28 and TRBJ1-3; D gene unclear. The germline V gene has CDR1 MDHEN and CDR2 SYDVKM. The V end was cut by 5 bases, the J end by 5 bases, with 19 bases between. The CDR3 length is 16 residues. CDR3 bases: TGTGCCAGCAGTCCCCCGTGGGCGGGGAGGAGAAACACCATATATTTT. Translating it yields CASSPPWAGRRNTIYF.

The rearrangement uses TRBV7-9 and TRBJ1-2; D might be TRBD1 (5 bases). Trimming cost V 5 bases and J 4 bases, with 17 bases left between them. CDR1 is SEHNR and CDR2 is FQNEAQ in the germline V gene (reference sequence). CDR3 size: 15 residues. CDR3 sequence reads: CASSLGRESFYGYTF. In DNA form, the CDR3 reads TGTGCCAGCAGCCTGGGGCGGGAATCCTTCTATGGCTACACCTTC. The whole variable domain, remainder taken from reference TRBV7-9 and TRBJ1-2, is DTGVSQNPRHKITKRGQNVTFRCDPISEHNRLYWYRQTLGQGPEFLTYFQNEAQLEKSRLLSDRFSAERPKGSFSTLEIQRTEQGDSAMYLCASSLGRESFYGYTFGSGTRLTVV.

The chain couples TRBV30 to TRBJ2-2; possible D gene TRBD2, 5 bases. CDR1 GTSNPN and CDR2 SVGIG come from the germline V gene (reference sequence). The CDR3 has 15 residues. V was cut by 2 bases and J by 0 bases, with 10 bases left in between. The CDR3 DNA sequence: TGTGCCTGGAGTACACAGCGGACGAACACCGGGGAGCTGTTTTTT. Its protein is CAWSTQRTNTGELFF. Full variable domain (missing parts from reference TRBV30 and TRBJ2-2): SQTIHQWPATLVQPVGSPLSLECTVEGTSNPNLYWYRQAAGRGLQLLFYSVGIGQISSEVPQNLSASRPQDRQFILSSKKLLLSDSGFYLCAWSTQRTNTGELFFGEGSRLTVL.

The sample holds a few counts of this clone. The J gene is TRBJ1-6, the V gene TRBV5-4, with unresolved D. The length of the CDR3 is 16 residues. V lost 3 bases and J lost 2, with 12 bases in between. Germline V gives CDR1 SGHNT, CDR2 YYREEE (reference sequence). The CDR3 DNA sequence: TGTGCCAGCAGCTCCCGGGGAGGAACCTATAATTCACCCCTCCACTTT. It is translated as CASSSRGGTYNSPLHF.

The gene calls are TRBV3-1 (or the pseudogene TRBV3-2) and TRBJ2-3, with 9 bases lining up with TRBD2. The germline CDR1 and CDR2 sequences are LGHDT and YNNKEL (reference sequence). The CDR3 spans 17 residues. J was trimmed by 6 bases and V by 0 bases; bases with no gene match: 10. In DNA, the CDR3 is TGTGCCAGCAGCCAAGATCCTCTAGCGGGATCGAGGGATACGCAGTATTTT. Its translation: CASSQDPLAGSRDTQYF.

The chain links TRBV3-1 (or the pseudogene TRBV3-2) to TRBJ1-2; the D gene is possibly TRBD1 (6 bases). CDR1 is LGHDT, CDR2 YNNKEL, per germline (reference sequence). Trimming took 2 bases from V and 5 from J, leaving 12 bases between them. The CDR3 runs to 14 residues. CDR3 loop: CASSQPGGAYGYTF. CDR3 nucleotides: TGTGCCAGCAGCCAACCTGGGGGGGCTTATGGCTACACCTTC.

The CDR3 reads CASTSGRGYGYTF. CDR3 in DNA: TGTGCCAGCACCTCGGGCAGGGGCTATGGCTACACCTTC. This chain uses TRBV28 with TRBJ1-2; a possible D gene is TRBD1 (6 bases). Trimming cost V 7 bases and J 4 bases, with 13 bases left between them. The CDR3 extends over 13 amino acids. Germline-derived CDR1 and CDR2 are MDHEN and SYDVKM.

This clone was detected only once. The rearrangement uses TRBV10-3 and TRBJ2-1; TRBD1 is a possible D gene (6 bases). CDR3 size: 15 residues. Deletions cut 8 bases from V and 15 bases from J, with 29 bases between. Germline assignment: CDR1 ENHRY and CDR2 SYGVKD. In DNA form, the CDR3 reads TGTGCCATCTCGAACCAAGAGCGGTCTGGGGGCCTGGGGTTCTTC. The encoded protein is CAISNQERSGGLGFF.

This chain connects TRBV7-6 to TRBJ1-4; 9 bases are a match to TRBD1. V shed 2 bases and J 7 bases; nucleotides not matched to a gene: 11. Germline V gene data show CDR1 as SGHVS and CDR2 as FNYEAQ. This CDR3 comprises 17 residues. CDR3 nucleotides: TGTGCCAGCAGCTTAATAGGACAGGGGTTCGTGGGTGAAAAACTGTTTTTT. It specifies CASSLIGQGFVGEKLFF.

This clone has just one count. Here the CDR3 reads CASRFGGQGHEQYF. For the CDR3, the DNA is TGCGCCAGCCGATTTGGGGGACAGGGCCACGAGCAGTACTTC. The V gene is TRBV5-1, the J gene TRBJ2-7; 9 nucleotides agree with TRBD1. This CDR3 region has 14 residues. V was pared by 7 bases and J by 5 bases, with 10 bases of the junction left unmatched. The V gene's germline CDR1 is SGHRS and CDR2 YFSETQ.

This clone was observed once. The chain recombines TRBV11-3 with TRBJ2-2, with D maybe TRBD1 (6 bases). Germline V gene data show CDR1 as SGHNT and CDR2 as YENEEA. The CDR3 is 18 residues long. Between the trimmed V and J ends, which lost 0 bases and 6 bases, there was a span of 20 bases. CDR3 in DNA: TGTGCCAGCAGCTTAGATCATTGGACAGTCGCAGGGCCCGGGGAGCTGTTTTTT. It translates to CASSLDHWTVAGPGELFF.